The present T cell receptor beta chain was sequenced within a study of spatial heterogeneity in lung cancer. In the study overall: Sequence detection consistently recorded a greater number of beta-chain than alpha-chain sequences. General study points: At resection, ubiquitous expanded tumor TCRs appeared in blood more than at follow-up.

Germline V CDR1 and CDR2: MNHEY, SVGEGT. The CDR3 has 16 residues. After removal of 5 bases from V and 0 bases from J, the junction contained 5 bases not matched to a gene. Points on this clonotype: Its antigen remains unknown.

Unique molecular identifiers tagged every individual TCR cDNA molecule. In TCRdb, the 5' RACE reads were re-called with MiXCR into one record per CDR3 protein. The sample consists of 40,000 to 50,000 distinct CDR3 sequences, approximately 14% of them appearing once. The time point here: sample taken at primary tumor resection. Whole RNA, isolated from tumor, nontumor lung or frozen PBMC, was sequenced without prior sorting. Donors were 72 untreated early-stage non-small cell lung cancer patients. The genes are TRBV6-2 or TRBV6-3 and TRBJ1-5, with TRBD1 identical over 9 bases. This TCR came from a male donor with early-stage non-small cell lung cancer. This sample comprised PBMCs, obtained at surgery. The CDR3 is CASSPRTGDSNQPQHF. The CDR3 DNA is TGTGCCAGCAGTCCAAGGACAGGGGATAGCAATCAGCCCCAGCATTTT.